The present T cell receptor (beta chain) was sequenced within a study of T cell responses to AZD1222 COVID-19 vaccine. A note on this clone: Its antigen is not identified.

CDR3 length: 15 amino acids. Germline values: CDR1 SGHTA, CDR2 FQGNSA. V shed 1 base and J shed 5 bases, with 12 bases lying between them. Study outcomes and limitations: Recipients of two AZD1222 doses showed rising Spike-specific TCR breadth and depth. With dominance at 160-218 and 743-854, vaccine-associated CD4 TCRs spanned spike. Baseline serology detected seropositivity in only a handful of AZD1222 recipients.

Profiling relied on immunoSEQ multiplex PCR, and the TCRdb table lists in-frame clones only, not all of them. This sample carries more than 60,000 clones, roughly 87% of them seen once, and the ten largest clones take about 18%. The source is an adult in good health. The specimen was peripheral blood, collected on day 0 of AZD1222 vaccination. The chain employs TRBV7-2 and TRBJ2-1; the D gene is possibly TRBD2 (6 bases). DNA of the CDR3: TGTGCCAGCAGCTTAGTGGCGGGGTCGAACAATGAGCAGTTCTTC. Translation gives CASSLVAGSNNEQFF.